This T cell receptor (beta chain) was obtained from a study of cytomegalovirus exposure and HLA in healthy donors. General study results and limits: The CMV antigen specificity of a few CMV-associated chains was confirmed through in vitro analysis. The finding came from a later analysis; first-cohort TCR clusters tended to co-occur in the roughly 110 validation repertoires. Both high specificity and high sensitivity reportedly marked the classifier's diagnosis of cytomegalovirus status.

Turning to this clone: Antigen specificity is unknown.

While the first cohort had 600 to 800 subjects, the donors belonged to the separate validation cohort of about 120 subjects. Using immunoSEQ multiplex PCR, the repertoire was profiled, and TCRdb retains in-frame clones only, with some absent. Of about 120,000 clones in the sample, over 85% were seen once. Specimen: PBMCs. This TCR was recovered from a woman between 18 and 30 years old in good health and CMV-seronegative.

The CDR3 here is CASSIGRGTEAFF. CDR3 sequence (DNA): TGTGCCAGCAGTATCGGGCGCGGGACTGAAGCTTTCTTT. The chain employs TRBV6-5 and TRBJ1-1, with D hard to call. Germline V gene sequence: CDR1 MNHEY, CDR2 SVGAGI. The CDR3 runs 13 residues. Trimming cost V 5 bases and J 5 bases, with 12 bases left between them.